This TCR beta chain was recorded in a study of shared clonotypes between healthy human individuals. Study results and caveats: The study sampled only blood, and tissue repertoires likely differ.

Germline CDR1 and CDR2: MNHEY and SMNVEV (reference sequence). V shed 8 bases and J 6 bases; nucleotides not matched to a gene: 17. This CDR3 comprises 17 residues. Libraries were prepared by immunoSEQ multiplex PCR; TCRdb keeps only in-frame clonotypes and omits some of them. The profile shows about 480,000 clones, 60% to 80% of them singletons. Without sorting, samples used tens of millions of PBMCs for genomic DNA. This clone was detected only once. Its cognate antigen is unknown. V usage is TRBV27 and J usage is TRBJ2-2; 8 positions agree with TRBD1. The receptor was isolated from a woman between 40 and 55 years old in good health. Some clones in this sample may be carry-over from other donors' samples. The sequenced material came from PBMCs. The CDR3 DNA sequence: TGTGCCAGCGTCCCCTTTTCGGGACAGGTCATTTCCGGGGAGCTGTTTTTT. Amino acid sequence: CASVPFSGQVISGELFF.